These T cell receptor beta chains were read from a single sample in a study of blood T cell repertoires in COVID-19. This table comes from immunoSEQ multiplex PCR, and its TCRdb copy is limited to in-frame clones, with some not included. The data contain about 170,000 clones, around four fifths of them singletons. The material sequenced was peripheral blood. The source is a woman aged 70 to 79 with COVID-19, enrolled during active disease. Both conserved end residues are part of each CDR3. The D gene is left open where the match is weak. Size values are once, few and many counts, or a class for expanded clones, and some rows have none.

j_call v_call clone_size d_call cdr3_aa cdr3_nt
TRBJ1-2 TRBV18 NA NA CASSPLDPGGYTF TGTGCCAGCTCACCACTAGACCCGGGGGGCTACACCTTC
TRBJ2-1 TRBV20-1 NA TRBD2 CSAIEREGPSNEQFF TGCAGTGCTATTGAGCGGGAGGGCCCAAGCAATGAGCAGTTCTTC
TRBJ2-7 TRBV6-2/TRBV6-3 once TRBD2 CASTYRTSGSYEQYF TGTGCCAGCACTTACAGGACTAGCGGCTCCTACGAGCAGTACTTC
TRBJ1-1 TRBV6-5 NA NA CASTKGTGGTEAFF TGTGCCAGTACCAAGGGCACGGGAGGAACTGAAGCTTTCTTT
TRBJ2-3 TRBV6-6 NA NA CASSGARYQDTQYF TGTGCCAGCAGTGGAGCGCGCTACCAGGATACGCAGTATTTT
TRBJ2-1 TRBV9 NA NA CASGGASSYNEQFF TGTGCCAGCGGGGGGGCCTCATCCTACAATGAGCAGTTCTTC
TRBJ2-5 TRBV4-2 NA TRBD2 CASSPGTSGEQETQYF TGTGCCAGCAGCCCCGGGACTAGCGGGGAGCAAGAGACCCAGTACTTC
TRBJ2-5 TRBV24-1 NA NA CATSDLGPEGGETQYF TGTGCCACCAGTGATTTAGGGCCCGAAGGAGGGGAGACCCAGTACTTC
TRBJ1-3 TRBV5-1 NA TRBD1 CASSSSYRGAFGNTIYF TGCGCCAGCAGCTCCTCGTACAGGGGCGCCTTTGGCAACACCATATATTTT
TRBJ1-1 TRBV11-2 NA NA CASSLDLTEAFF TGTGCCAGCAGCTTAGATCTTACTGAAGCTTTCTTT
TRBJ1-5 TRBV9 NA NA CASSVAGGYNQPQHF TGTGCCAGCAGCGTAGCGGGCGGGTACAATCAGCCCCAGCATTTT
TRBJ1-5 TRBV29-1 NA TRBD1 CSVGTGEGSNQPQHF TGCAGCGTTGGGACAGGGGAGGGAAGCAATCAGCCCCAGCATTTT
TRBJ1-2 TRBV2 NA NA CASSVGRDYGYTF TGTGCCAGCAGTGTCGGCAGGGATTATGGCTACACCTTC
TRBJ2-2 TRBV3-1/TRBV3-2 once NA CASSQGLRGRNTGELFF TGTGCCAGCAGCCAAGGACTTCGGGGAAGGAACACCGGGGAGCTGTTTTTT
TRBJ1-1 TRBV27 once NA CASRRQRGWDTEAFF TGTGCCAGCAGACGTCAAAGGGGGTGGGACACTGAAGCTTTCTTT
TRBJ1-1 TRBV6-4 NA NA CASSDTDKNTEAFF TGTGCCAGCAGTGACACAGATAAGAACACTGAAGCTTTCTTT